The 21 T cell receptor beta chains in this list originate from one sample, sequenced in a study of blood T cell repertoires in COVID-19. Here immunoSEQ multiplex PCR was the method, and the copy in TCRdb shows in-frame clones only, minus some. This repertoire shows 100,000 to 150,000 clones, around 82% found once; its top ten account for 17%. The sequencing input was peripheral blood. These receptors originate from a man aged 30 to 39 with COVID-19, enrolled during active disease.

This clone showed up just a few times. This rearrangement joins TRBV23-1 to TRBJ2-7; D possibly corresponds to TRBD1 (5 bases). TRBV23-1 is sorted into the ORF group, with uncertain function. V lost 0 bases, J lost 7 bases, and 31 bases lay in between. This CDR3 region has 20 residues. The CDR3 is CASSQSSERRQTHSPREQYF. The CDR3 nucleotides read TGCGCCAGCAGTCAATCGTCCGAGAGGAGACAGACTCACTCCCCTAGAGAGCAGTACTTC.

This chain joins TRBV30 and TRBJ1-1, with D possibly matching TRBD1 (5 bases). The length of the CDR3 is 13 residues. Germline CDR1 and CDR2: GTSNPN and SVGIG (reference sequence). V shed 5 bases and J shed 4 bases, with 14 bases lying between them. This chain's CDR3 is CAWYHQGVTEAFF. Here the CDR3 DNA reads TGTGCCTGGTATCACCAGGGCGTCACTGAAGCTTTCTTT.

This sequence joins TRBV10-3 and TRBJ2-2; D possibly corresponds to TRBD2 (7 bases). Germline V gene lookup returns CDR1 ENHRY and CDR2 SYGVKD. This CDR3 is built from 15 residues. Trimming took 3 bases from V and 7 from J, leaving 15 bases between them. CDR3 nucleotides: TGTGCCATCAGTGATCGTCAGGGGAGGGGCGGGGAGCTGTTTTTT. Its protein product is CAISDRQGRGGELFF.

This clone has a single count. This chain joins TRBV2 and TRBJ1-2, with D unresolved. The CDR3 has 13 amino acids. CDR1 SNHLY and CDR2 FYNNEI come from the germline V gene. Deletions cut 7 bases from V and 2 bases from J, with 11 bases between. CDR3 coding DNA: TGTGCCAGCACTTTTAGGAGAAACTATGGCTACACCTTC. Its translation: CASTFRRNYGYTF.

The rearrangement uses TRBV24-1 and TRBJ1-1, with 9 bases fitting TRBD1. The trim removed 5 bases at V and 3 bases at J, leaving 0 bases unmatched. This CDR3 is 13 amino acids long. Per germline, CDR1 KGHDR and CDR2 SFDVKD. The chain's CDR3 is CATSGDRDTEAFF. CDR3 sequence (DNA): TGTGCCACCAGTGGGGACAGGGACACTGAAGCTTTCTTT.

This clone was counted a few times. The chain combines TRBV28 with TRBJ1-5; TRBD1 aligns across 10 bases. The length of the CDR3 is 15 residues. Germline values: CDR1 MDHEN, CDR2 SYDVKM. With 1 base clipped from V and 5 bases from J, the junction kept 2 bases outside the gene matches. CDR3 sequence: CASSLSGQGDQPQHF. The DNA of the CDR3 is TGTGCCAGCAGTTTATCAGGACAGGGGGATCAGCCCCAGCATTTT.

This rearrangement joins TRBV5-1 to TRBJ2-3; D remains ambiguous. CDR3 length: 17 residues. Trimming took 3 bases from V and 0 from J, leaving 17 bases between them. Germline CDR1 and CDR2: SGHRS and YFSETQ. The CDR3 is CASSSFTASPSTDTQYF. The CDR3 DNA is TGCGCCAGCAGCTCCTTTACTGCTTCCCCTAGCACAGATACGCAGTATTTT.

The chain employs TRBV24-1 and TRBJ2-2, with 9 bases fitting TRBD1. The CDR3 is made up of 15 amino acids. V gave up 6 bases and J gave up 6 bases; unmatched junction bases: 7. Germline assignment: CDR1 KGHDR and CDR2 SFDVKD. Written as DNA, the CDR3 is TGTGCCACCAGTCGCGGGGACAGGGAAGCCGGGGAGCTGTTTTTT. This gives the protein CATSRGDREAGELFF.

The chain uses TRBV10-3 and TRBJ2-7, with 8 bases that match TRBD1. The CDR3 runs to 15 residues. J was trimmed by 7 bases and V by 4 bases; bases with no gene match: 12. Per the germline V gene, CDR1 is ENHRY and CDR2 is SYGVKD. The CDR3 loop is CAISALGRGQREQYF. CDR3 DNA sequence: TGTGCCATCAGTGCTCTGGGCAGGGGGCAGCGGGAGCAGTACTTC.

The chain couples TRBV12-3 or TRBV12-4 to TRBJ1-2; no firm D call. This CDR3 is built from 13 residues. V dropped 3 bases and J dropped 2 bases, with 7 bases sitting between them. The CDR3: CASSLARNYGYTF. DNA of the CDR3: TGTGCCAGCAGTTTGGCCAGAAACTATGGCTACACCTTC.

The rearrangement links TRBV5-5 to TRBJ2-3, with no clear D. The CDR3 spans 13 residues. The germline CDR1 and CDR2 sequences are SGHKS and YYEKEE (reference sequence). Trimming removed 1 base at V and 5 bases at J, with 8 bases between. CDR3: CASSLLPGDTQYF. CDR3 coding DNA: TGTGCCAGCAGCTTGCTCCCAGGAGATACGCAGTATTTT.

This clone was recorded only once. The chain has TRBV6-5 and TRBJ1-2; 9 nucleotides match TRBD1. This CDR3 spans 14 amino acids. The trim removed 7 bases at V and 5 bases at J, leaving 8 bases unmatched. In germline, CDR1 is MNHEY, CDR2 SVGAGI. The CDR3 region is CASTRDRDRYGYTF. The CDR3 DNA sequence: TGTGCCAGCACCCGGGACAGGGATAGGTATGGCTACACCTTC.

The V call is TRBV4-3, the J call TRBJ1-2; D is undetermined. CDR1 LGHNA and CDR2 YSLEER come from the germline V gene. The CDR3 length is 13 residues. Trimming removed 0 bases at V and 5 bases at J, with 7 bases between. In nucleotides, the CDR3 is TGCGCCAGCAGCCAAGATCCGGGGTATGGCTACACCTTC. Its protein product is CASSQDPGYGYTF.

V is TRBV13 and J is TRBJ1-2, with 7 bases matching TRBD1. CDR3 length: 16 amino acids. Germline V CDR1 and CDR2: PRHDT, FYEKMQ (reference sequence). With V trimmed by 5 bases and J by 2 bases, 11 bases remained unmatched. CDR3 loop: CASSQEGGQNNYGYTF. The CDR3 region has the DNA TGTGCCAGCAGCCAAGAAGGGGGACAGAACAACTATGGCTACACCTTC. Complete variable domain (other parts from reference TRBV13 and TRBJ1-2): AAGVIQSPRHLIKEKRETATLKCYPIPRHDTVYWYQQGPGQDPQFLISFYEKMQSDKGSIPDRFSAQQFSDYHSELNMSSLELGDSALYFCASSQEGGQNNYGYTFGSGTRLTVV.

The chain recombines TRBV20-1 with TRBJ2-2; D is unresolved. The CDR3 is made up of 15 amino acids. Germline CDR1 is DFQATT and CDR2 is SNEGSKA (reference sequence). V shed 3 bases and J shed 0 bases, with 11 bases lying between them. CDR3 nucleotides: TGCAGTGCTAGTCGATTAGCACCGAACACCGGGGAGCTGTTTTTT. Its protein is CSASRLAPNTGELFF.

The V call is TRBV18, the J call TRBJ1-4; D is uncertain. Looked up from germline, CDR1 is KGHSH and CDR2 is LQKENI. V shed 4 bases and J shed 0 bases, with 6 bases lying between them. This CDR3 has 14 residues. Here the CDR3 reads CASSRVATNEKLFF. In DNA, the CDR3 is TGTGCCAGCTCACGCGTTGCAACTAATGAAAAACTGTTTTTT. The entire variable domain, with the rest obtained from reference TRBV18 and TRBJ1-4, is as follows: NAGVMQNPRHLVRRRGQEARLRCSPMKGHSHVYWYRQLPEEGLKFMVYLQKENIIDESGMPKERFSAEFPKEGPSILRIQQVVRGDSAAYFCASSRVATNEKLFFGSGTQLSVL.

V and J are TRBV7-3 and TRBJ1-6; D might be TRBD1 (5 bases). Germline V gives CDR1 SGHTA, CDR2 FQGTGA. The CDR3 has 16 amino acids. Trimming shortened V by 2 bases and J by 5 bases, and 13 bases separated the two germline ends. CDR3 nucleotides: TGTGCCAGCAGCTTATCTAGTCCAGGGAATAATTCACCCCTCCACTTT. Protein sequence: CASSLSSPGNNSPLHF.

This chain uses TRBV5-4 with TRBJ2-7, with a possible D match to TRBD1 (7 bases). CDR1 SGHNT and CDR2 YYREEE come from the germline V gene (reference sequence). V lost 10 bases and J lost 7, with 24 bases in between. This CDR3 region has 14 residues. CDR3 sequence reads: CAYSFPSQGREQYF. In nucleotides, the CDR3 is TGTGCCTACTCCTTCCCGTCACAGGGGAGGGAGCAGTACTTC.

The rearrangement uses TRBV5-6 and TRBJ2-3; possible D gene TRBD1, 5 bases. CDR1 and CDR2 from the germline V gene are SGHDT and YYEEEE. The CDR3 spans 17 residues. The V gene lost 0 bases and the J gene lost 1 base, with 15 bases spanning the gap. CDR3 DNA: TGTGCCAGCAGCTTGGAATCAGGCGGCAGGGGCACAGATACGCAGTATTTT. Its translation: CASSLESGGRGTDTQYF. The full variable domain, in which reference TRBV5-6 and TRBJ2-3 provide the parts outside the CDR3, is DAGVTQSPTHLIKTRGQQVTLRCSPKSGHDTVSWYQQALGQGPQFIFQYYEEEERQRGNFPDRFSGHQFPNYSSELNVNALLLGDSALYLCASSLESGGRGTDTQYFGPGTRLTVL.

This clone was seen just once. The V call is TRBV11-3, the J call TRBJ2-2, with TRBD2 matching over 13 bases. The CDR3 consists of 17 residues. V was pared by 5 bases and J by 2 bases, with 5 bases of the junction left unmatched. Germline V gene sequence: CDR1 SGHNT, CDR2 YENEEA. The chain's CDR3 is CASSPTSGGSNTGELFF. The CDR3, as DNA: TGTGCCAGCAGCCCGACTAGCGGGGGGTCTAACACCGGGGAGCTGTTTTTT.

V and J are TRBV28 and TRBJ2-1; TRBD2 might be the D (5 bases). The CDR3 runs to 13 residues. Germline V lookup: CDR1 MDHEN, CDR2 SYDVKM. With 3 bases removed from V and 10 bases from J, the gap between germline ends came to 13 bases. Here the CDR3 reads CASSLVVWREQFF. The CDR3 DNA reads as TGTGCCAGCAGTTTGGTCGTATGGAGGGAGCAGTTCTTC.